The 13 T cell receptor beta chains presented below share a single source sample, sequenced in a study of shared clonotypes between healthy human individuals. Produced via immunoSEQ multiplex PCR; TCRdb's table is partial and in-frame only. The sample consists of around 610,000 clones, 90% to 97% of them appearing once. It was CD45RO-negative cells, positively selected for CCR7, that made up naive CD8 cells, with terminally differentiated effector memory CD45RA+ cells excluded. The sample consisted of naive CD8+ T cells sorted from blood. The receptors originated from a woman in her 30s in good health.

The rearrangement uses TRBV19 and TRBJ2-5; no definite D call. The length of the CDR3 is 15 residues. Looked up from germline, CDR1 is LNHDA and CDR2 is SQIVND (reference sequence). Trimming removed 3 bases from V and 4 bases from J, with 15 bases in between. Here the CDR3 reads CASSIWNSRSETQYF. DNA for the CDR3: TGTGCCAGTAGTATTTGGAACAGCCGGTCAGAGACCCAGTACTTC.

Concerning this clone: Other DNA sequences in the same sample also yield this CDR3. V gene TRBV5-6 combines with J gene TRBJ1-5; D gene unclear. In germline, CDR1 is SGHDT, CDR2 YYEEEE. This CDR3 contains 14 residues. Between the trimmed V and J ends, which lost 0 bases and 4 bases, there was a span of 8 bases. The CDR3 loop is CASSLEGGNQPQHF. The CDR3 DNA sequence: TGTGCCAGCAGCTTGGAAGGCGGGAATCAGCCCCAGCATTTT.

The rearrangement joins TRBV6-6 to TRBJ2-1; D possibly corresponds to TRBD2 (5 bases). Per the germline V gene, CDR1 is MNHNY and CDR2 is SVGAGI (reference sequence). Trimming stripped 3 bases from V and 7 bases from J, with 16 bases between. The CDR3 has 15 amino acids. DNA for the CDR3: TGTGCCAGCAGTTATGTGGGCTCGACGGGGAATGAGCAGTTCTTC. It is translated as CASSYVGSTGNEQFF.

V usage is TRBV28 and J usage is TRBJ2-5; D not resolved. Matching the DNA end better, TRBJ2-7 makes the J call doubtful. CDR3 length: 12 amino acids. Germline V CDR1 and CDR2: MDHEN, SYDVKM. The CDR3 sequence: CASSFRPYEQYF. In DNA, the CDR3 is TGTGCCAGCAGTTTCCGACCCTACGAGCAGTACTTC.

The V call is TRBV11-3, the J call TRBJ1-1, with TRBD1 matching 11 bases. Germline CDR1 reads SGHNT; CDR2 reads YENEEA. The CDR3 length is 13 residues. V was clipped by 5 bases and J by 7 bases; unmatched bases: 3. The CDR3 loop is CASSPGQGVEAFF. The CDR3 DNA sequence: TGTGCCAGCAGCCCGGGACAGGGGGTTGAAGCTTTCTTT. The complete variable domain, with remaining parts taken from reference TRBV11-3 and TRBJ1-1, reads EAGVVQSPRYKIIEKKQPVAFWCNPISGHNTLYWYLQNLGQGPELLIRYENEEAVDDSQLPKDRFSAERLKGVDSTLKIQPAELGDSAVYLCASSPGQGVEAFFGQGTRLTVV.

This clone was seen only once. The rearrangement joins TRBV13 to TRBJ2-7; the D gene is possibly TRBD1 (6 bases). V was trimmed by 5 bases and J by 1 base, leaving 12 bases between them. Germline V gene lookup returns CDR1 PRHDT and CDR2 FYEKMQ (reference sequence). This CDR3 has 14 amino acids. The CDR3 here is CASSPGTLSYEQYF. The CDR3 region has the DNA TGTGCCAGCAGCCCCGGGACATTATCCTACGAGCAGTACTTC.

The rearrangement joins TRBV20-1 to TRBJ2-5; D perhaps matches TRBD2 (5 bases). CDR3 size: 11 residues. Germline V lookup: CDR1 DFQATT, CDR2 SNEGSKA (reference sequence). V lost 1 base and J lost 7, with 7 bases in between. CDR3 in amino acids: CSARGAGTQYF. Here the CDR3 DNA reads TGCAGTGCTAGAGGGGCGGGGACCCAGTACTTC.

The CDR3 spells CASSMPGLQGHEQYF. As DNA, the CDR3 is TGTGCCAGCAGCATGCCGGGACTCCAGGGCCACGAGCAGTACTTC. The rearrangement joins TRBV28 to TRBJ2-7; tentative D call: TRBD2 (6 bases). Between the trimmed V and J ends, which lost 6 bases and 5 bases, there was a span of 20 bases. Germline V gene lookup returns CDR1 MDHEN and CDR2 SYDVKM. This CDR3 is built from 15 residues.

As concerns this clone: Different DNA sequences within this sample yield the same CDR3. The chain employs TRBV29-1 and TRBJ2-7, with a possible D match to TRBD1 (6 bases). Trimming shortened V by 2 bases and J by 4 bases, and 6 bases separated the two germline ends. Germline CDR1 and CDR2: SQVTM and ANQGSEA. CDR3 length: 11 amino acids. In DNA, the CDR3 is TGCAGCGTTGAACAGGGGTACGAGCAGTACTTC. Its translation is CSVEQGYEQYF.

The chain couples TRBV28 to TRBJ2-1; the D gene is possibly TRBD1 (5 bases). The germline CDR1 and CDR2 sequences are MDHEN and SYDVKM. CDR3 length equals 15 residues. Trimming shortened V by 6 bases and J by 0 bases, and 12 bases separated the two germline ends. The CDR3 loop reads CASSQTVSSYNEQFF. DNA of the CDR3: TGTGCCAGCAGCCAGACAGTAAGCTCCTACAATGAGCAGTTCTTC.

The genes are TRBV6-6 and TRBJ2-1, with D tentatively TRBD2 (6 bases). The CDR3 is 12 amino acids. Per germline, CDR1 MNHNY and CDR2 SVGAGI (reference sequence). V lost 5 bases to trimming and J lost 8 bases, with 10 bases between them. The CDR3 loop reads CASSETSYEQFF. In nucleotides, the CDR3 is TGTGCCAGCAGTGAGACTAGTTATGAGCAGTTCTTC.

The chain joins TRBV28 to TRBJ2-7; D gene ambiguous. V dropped 1 base and J dropped 3 bases, with 10 bases sitting between them. CDR1 is MDHEN, CDR2 SYDVKM, per germline. The CDR3 sequence is 14 residues long. CDR3 sequence: CASSLSRTGYEQYF. CDR3 bases: TGTGCCAGCAGTTTATCCAGGACCGGCTACGAGCAGTACTTC.

The chain uses TRBV6-1 and TRBJ2-5; D gene uncertain. The CDR3 extends over 16 amino acids. Germline V gene data show CDR1 as MNHNS and CDR2 as SASEGT. The V end lost 2 bases, the J end lost 0 bases, and 13 bases lay between the germline ends. CDR3 sequence reads: CASSEPAGLYQETQYF. The DNA for the CDR3 is TGTGCCAGCAGTGAACCGGCAGGATTGTACCAAGAGACCCAGTACTTC.